This passage covers 30 T cell receptor beta chains from one sample sequenced in a study of radiotherapy plus CTLA-4 blockade in lung cancer. Generated by immunoSEQ multiplex PCR, the TCRdb table keeps only in-frame clones and is missing some. The sample contains 60,000 to 75,000 clones, around 77% of which appear only once. Material: peripheral blood, obtained from a patient treated with radiotherapy plus ipilimumab. The receptors shown here come from a human donor with non-small cell lung cancer whose response to radiotherapy plus ipilimumab could not be evaluated. Some clones in this sample may be carry-over from other donors' samples.

The chain has TRBV5-1 and TRBJ2-1; TRBD2 matches 7 bases. V lost 4 bases and J lost 0; bases outside the gene matches: 7. This CDR3 has 16 residues. Per germline, CDR1 SGHRS and CDR2 YFSETQ. CDR3 protein: CASSTLGTNSYNEQFF. The CDR3 region has the DNA TGCGCCAGCAGCACCCTCGGGACTAACTCCTACAATGAGCAGTTCTTC. Complete variable domain (other parts from reference TRBV5-1 and TRBJ2-1): KAGVTQTPRYLIKTRGQQVTLSCSPISGHRSVSWYQQTPGQGLQFLFEYFSETQRNKGNFPGRFSGRQFSNSRSEMNVSTLELGDSALYLCASSTLGTNSYNEQFFGPGTRLTVL.

As concerns this clone: One junction end disagrees with the germline gene, perhaps due to a read error. This chain connects TRBV11-2 to TRBJ2-4, with a weak D call TRBD1 (7 bases). The CDR3 runs 13 residues. CDR1 SGHAT and CDR2 FQNNGV come from the germline V gene. The CDR3 region has the DNA TGTGCCAGCAGCCTAGACAGGGAGGACATTCAGTACTTC. Amino acids: CASSLDREDIQYF.

This clone has a single count. The chain has TRBV5-1 and TRBJ1-1, with unresolved D. Between the trimmed V and J ends, which lost 4 bases and 0 bases, there was a span of 13 bases. This CDR3 has 15 amino acids. CDR1 is SGHRS, CDR2 YFSETQ, per germline. The CDR3 loop is CASSPSSRLNTEAFF. In DNA form, the CDR3 reads TGCGCCAGCAGCCCGTCGTCGCGGTTGAACACTGAAGCTTTCTTT.

V is TRBV6-6 and J is TRBJ1-3, with D uncertain. CDR3 length equals 14 residues. Germline V lookup: CDR1 MNHNY, CDR2 SVGAGI (reference sequence). Deletions cut 5 bases from V and 4 bases from J, with 12 bases between. The CDR3 coding sequence is TGTGCCAGCAGTCGGAGAACGCTCGGAAACACCATATATTTT. It specifies CASSRRTLGNTIYF.

The chain couples TRBV19 to TRBJ1-3, with 7 bases identical to TRBD1. The CDR3 spans 17 residues. Losses at the gene ends were 3 bases for V and 0 bases for J; bases not matched to a gene: 8. CDR1 is LNHDA and CDR2 is SQIVND in the germline V gene (reference sequence). This chain's CDR3 is CASSIGGQFYSGNTIYF. CDR3 coding DNA: TGTGCCAGTAGTATTGGGGGACAGTTCTACTCTGGAAACACCATATATTTT.

The J gene is TRBJ2-7, the V gene TRBV4-3; 7 bases fit TRBD2. The CDR3 extends over 15 amino acids. Germline loops: CDR1 LGHNA, CDR2 YSLEER. V was pared by 0 bases and J by 3 bases, with 5 bases of the junction left unmatched. In DNA form, the CDR3 reads TGCGCCAGCAGCCAAGATCCGGGGGGAATCTACGAGCAGTACTTC. It specifies CASSQDPGGIYEQYF.

CDR3 nucleotide sequence: TGCGCCAGCAGCTTGCTTCCGACAGGGAAGGGCGATCAGCCCCAGCATTTT. It codes for CASSLLPTGKGDQPQHF. V usage is TRBV5-1 and J usage is TRBJ1-5; 7 bases are shared with TRBD1. Germline trimming cut 1 base from V and 5 bases from J; bases unmatched to any gene: 12. Germline CDR1 and CDR2: SGHRS and YFSETQ. The CDR3 is 17 amino acids.

V is TRBV27 and J is TRBJ2-7; 8 bases are shared with TRBD1. The V segment lost 7 bases and the J segment 3 bases; nucleotides outside the gene matches: 8. The CDR3 totals 14 residues. Germline assignment: CDR1 MNHEY and CDR2 SMNVEV (reference sequence). The CDR3 sequence: CASKKTGAGYEQYF. CDR3 sequence (DNA): TGTGCCAGCAAAAAGACAGGGGCGGGCTACGAGCAGTACTTC.

The rearrangement uses TRBV7-2 and TRBJ1-1; the match to TRBD1 covers 7 bases. Germline values: CDR1 SGHTA, CDR2 FQGNSA. The CDR3 loop spans 14 amino acids. The V gene end was trimmed by 3 bases and the J gene end by 5 bases; junction bases not matched to a gene: 6. The CDR3 coding sequence is TGTGCCAGCAGCTTCCGACAGGGCGGGACTGAAGCTTTCTTT. It yields the protein CASSFRQGGTEAFF.

Regarding this clone: The same CDR3 can be traced to other DNA sequences in this sample. V gene TRBV7-2 combines with J gene TRBJ1-1; perhaps TRBD1 as D (6 bases). V was trimmed by 0 bases and J by 6 bases, leaving 8 bases between them. The CDR3 covers 13 residues. The germline CDR1 and CDR2 sequences are SGHTA and FQGNSA. The CDR3 loop reads CASSLAQGPEAFF. DNA of the CDR3: TGTGCCAGCAGCTTAGCTCAGGGGCCTGAAGCTTTCTTT.

The table lists this clone with a count of one. The V call is TRBV2, the J call TRBJ2-1; D possibly corresponds to TRBD1 (5 bases). Germline values: CDR1 SNHLY, CDR2 FYNNEI. Trimming left V 7 bases short and J 4 bases short, with 8 bases between. There are 12 residues in the CDR3. The CDR3 sequence is CASMRQYNEQFF. As DNA, the CDR3 is TGTGCCAGCATGAGACAGTACAATGAGCAGTTCTTC.

The sample holds one count of this clone. The sample carries other DNA sequences with the same CDR3. The rearrangement joins TRBV2 to TRBJ1-6; maybe TRBD1 (6 bases). The germline CDR1 and CDR2 sequences are SNHLY and FYNNEI. The germline V and J ends were trimmed by 6 bases and 11 bases, with 20 bases remaining between them. The CDR3 is made up of 15 amino acids. The chain's CDR3 is CASREDRGGLTPLHF. In DNA, the CDR3 is TGTGCCAGCAGGGAGGACAGAGGAGGTTTGACACCCCTCCACTTT.

The chain uses TRBV5-6 and TRBJ2-5; 7 nucleotides match TRBD2. Germline-derived CDR1 and CDR2 are SGHDT and YYEEEE. This CDR3 spans 15 amino acids. With V trimmed by 5 bases and J by 5 bases, 12 bases remained unmatched. The chain's CDR3 is CASRRRDSGHETQYF. CDR3 DNA: TGTGCCAGCAGGAGGAGGGATAGCGGGCATGAGACCCAGTACTTC. Together with reference TRBV5-6 and TRBJ2-5, the CDR3 gives the full variable domain: DAGVTQSPTHLIKTRGQQVTLRCSPKSGHDTVSWYQQALGQGPQFIFQYYEEEERQRGNFPDRFSGHQFPNYSSELNVNALLLGDSALYLCASRRRDSGHETQYFGPGTRLLVL.

This clone was detected once. J is TRBJ2-1 and V is TRBV2, with 11 bases that match TRBD2. The V segment lost 11 bases and the J segment 6 bases; nucleotides outside the gene matches: 15. Germline CDR1 and CDR2: SNHLY and FYNNEI. The CDR3 is 16 amino acids. The CDR3 reads CAVGGASGGRFNEQFF. For the CDR3, the DNA is TGTGCCGTTGGGGGAGCTAGCGGGGGGAGGTTCAATGAGCAGTTCTTC.

This clone was counted a few times. The chain joins TRBV4-3 to TRBJ1-2; D unclear. The CDR3 length is 15 residues. Germline CDR1 LGHNA, CDR2 YSLEER. V was pared by 0 bases and J by 6 bases, with 14 bases between. CDR3 loop: CASSQDLSALHGYTF. The CDR3 nucleotides read TGCGCCAGCAGCCAAGATCTCAGCGCTCTTCATGGCTACACCTTC.

V is TRBV6-6 and J is TRBJ2-1; 7 bases are a match to TRBD1. Germline-derived CDR1 and CDR2 are MNHNY and SVGAGI (reference sequence). CDR3 length equals 15 residues. J lost 6 bases, V lost 5 bases, and 10 bases had no gene match. DNA for the CDR3: TGTGCCAGCAGTACCCGGACAGGACGGGGCAATGAGCAGTTCTTC. This translates into CASSTRTGRGNEQFF.

This clone was seen only a few times. The CDR3 nucleotides are TGTGCCAGCAGTTTAGGCCCGGGACAGGGGGTGGGTTATGGCTACACCTTC. Its protein product is CASSLGPGQGVGYGYTF. The chain has TRBV28 and TRBJ1-2; 11 bases map to TRBD1. V dropped 2 bases and J dropped 5; count of bases not matched to a gene: 10. In germline, CDR1 is MDHEN, CDR2 SYDVKM. This CDR3 is built from 17 residues.

The chain links TRBV30 to TRBJ1-2; D is undetermined. With 1 base removed from V and 4 bases from J, the gap between germline ends came to 7 bases. Germline CDR1 reads GTSNPN; CDR2 reads SVGIG (reference sequence). The CDR3 has 12 amino acids. CDR3 amino acids: CAWSGGSYGYTF. The CDR3 coding sequence is TGTGCCTGGAGTGGAGGGTCCTATGGCTACACCTTC. Full variable domain (missing parts from reference TRBV30 and TRBJ1-2): SQTIHQWPATLVQPVGSPLSLECTVEGTSNPNLYWYRQAAGRGLQLLFYSVGIGQISSEVPQNLSASRPQDRQFILSSKKLLLSDSGFYLCAWSGGSYGYTFGSGTRLTVV.

The table lists this clone with a count of one. The chain has TRBV10-3 and TRBJ2-1; TRBD2 aligns across 13 bases. This CDR3 contains 17 residues. The V segment lost 0 bases and the J segment 6 bases; nucleotides outside the gene matches: 5. Germline loops: CDR1 ENHRY, CDR2 SYGVKD. CDR3 in DNA: TGTGCCATCAGTGAGTCTTCCGGGACTAGCGGGGCCAATGAGCAGTTCTTC. Protein: CAISESSGTSGANEQFF.

This chain joins TRBV6-5 and TRBJ1-4; D possibly corresponds to TRBD1 (6 bases). The germline CDR1 and CDR2 sequences are MNHEY and SVGAGI. V was trimmed by 5 bases and J by 4 bases, leaving 14 bases between them. This CDR3 comprises 15 residues. The CDR3 reads CASSAGAAINEKLFF. The CDR3 bases are TGTGCCAGCAGTGCAGGGGCGGCTATTAATGAAAAACTGTTTTTT.

This chain links TRBV30 with TRBJ2-3, with TRBD1 matching over 9 bases. Trimming took 6 bases from V and 4 from J; bases not matched to a gene: 8. The CDR3 sequence is 14 residues long. The germline CDR1 and CDR2 sequences are GTSNPN and SVGIG (reference sequence). CDR3 in DNA: TGTGCCTGCAGGACAGGGGTAGTGGCAGATACGCAGTATTTT. This codes for CACRTGVVADTQYF. The full variable domain, its missing parts supplied by reference TRBV30 and TRBJ2-3, is SQTIHQWPATLVQPVGSPLSLECTVEGTSNPNLYWYRQAAGRGLQLLFYSVGIGQISSEVPQNLSASRPQDRQFILSSKKLLLSDSGFYLCACRTGVVADTQYFGPGTRLTVL.

This chain links TRBV11-3 with TRBJ2-7; no clear D gene. The germline V gene encodes CDR1 SGHNT and CDR2 YENEEA. The CDR3 loop spans 14 amino acids. The germline V and J ends were trimmed by 0 bases and 1 base, with 7 bases remaining between them. The CDR3 DNA sequence: TGTGCCAGCAGCTTAGAGGGCAGGTCCTACGAGCAGTACTTC. This gives the protein CASSLEGRSYEQYF.

This clone was observed a handful of times. This sequence joins TRBV13 and TRBJ1-1; D uncertain. V was pared by 4 bases and J by 8 bases, with 14 bases between. In germline, CDR1 is PRHDT, CDR2 FYEKMQ (reference sequence). CDR3 length: 13 amino acids. CDR3 loop: CASSSGRSREAFF. DNA for the CDR3: TGTGCCAGCAGCTCGGGGAGGTCGAGGGAAGCTTTCTTT. Combining the CDR3 with reference TRBV13 and TRBJ1-1 gives the whole variable domain AAGVIQSPRHLIKEKRETATLKCYPIPRHDTVYWYQQGPGQDPQFLISFYEKMQSDKGSIPDRFSAQQFSDYHSELNMSSLELGDSALYFCASSSGRSREAFFGQGTRLTVV.

This clone was observed a few times. V usage is TRBV6-1 and J usage is TRBJ1-5; D unresolved. The CDR3 is 14 amino acids. The V gene lost 6 bases and the J gene lost 6 bases, with 15 bases spanning the gap. Per germline, CDR1 MNHNS and CDR2 SASEGT. The CDR3 coding sequence is TGTGCCAGCAGGAGATCTGGGCCAAGTCAGCCCCAGCATTTT. It is translated as CASRRSGPSQPQHF.

The count of this clone is one. The chain recombines TRBV19 with TRBJ1-2, with 8 bases identical to TRBD1. The CDR3 covers 14 residues. The V gene end was trimmed by 5 bases and the J gene end by 8 bases; junction bases not matched to a gene: 10. The germline V gene encodes CDR1 LNHDA and CDR2 SQIVND (reference sequence). Here the CDR3 DNA reads TGTGCCAGTAGTGCCTACGAGACAGGGGAGGGCTACACCTTC. This sequence encodes CASSAYETGEGYTF.

To note about this clone: The junction departs from the called germline gene at one end, perhaps through a read error. The chain links TRBV5-1 to TRBJ1-1; tentatively, D is TRBD1 (6 bases). Germline CDR1 reads SGHRS; CDR2 reads YFSETQ. The CDR3 runs 11 residues. The chain's CDR3 is CASSFGGAQKF. DNA for the CDR3: TGCGCCAGCAGCTTCGGGGGGGCCCAGAAGTTT.

V gene TRBV4-3 combines with J gene TRBJ2-3; 10 nucleotides align to TRBD1. Germline V gene data show CDR1 as LGHNA and CDR2 as YSLEER. V was pared by 1 base and J by 2 bases, with 0 bases of the junction left unmatched. CDR3 size: 15 residues. CDR3 in DNA: TGCGCCAGCAGCCAAGGACAGGGGGCCACAGATACGCAGTATTTT. Translation: CASSQGQGATDTQYF.

This sequence joins TRBV5-1 and TRBJ1-4; 7 bases are shared with TRBD1. Trimming took 4 bases from V and 3 from J; bases not matched to a gene: 6. This CDR3 has 15 residues. The germline V gene has CDR1 SGHRS and CDR2 YFSETQ. DNA of the CDR3: TGCGCCAGCAGCGTCGACGGGACAGCTAATGAAAAACTGTTTTTT. Translation gives CASSVDGTANEKLFF.

The chain has TRBV7-9 and TRBJ1-5; D is ambiguous. The CDR3 runs 14 residues. Trimming pared 1 base from V and 3 bases from J, leaving 7 bases between. CDR1 is SEHNR and CDR2 is FQNEAQ in the germline V gene (reference sequence). CDR3 region: CASSLGGFNQPQHF. DNA of the CDR3: TGTGCCAGCAGCTTAGGCGGGTTCAATCAGCCCCAGCATTTT.

This clone was found once. The chain recombines TRBV27 with TRBJ2-7; 7 bases are a match to TRBD1. This CDR3 has 13 amino acids. CDR1 and CDR2 from the germline V gene are MNHEY and SMNVEV (reference sequence). Germline trimming cut 5 bases from V and 3 bases from J; bases unmatched to any gene: 4. CDR3 in DNA: TGTGCCAGCAGTCACGGGGACAGCTACGAGCAGTACTTC. Translating gives CASSHGDSYEQYF.